This T cell receptor beta chain came from a study of control samples from healthy donors and cancer patients. TCRdb keeps only in-frame clones here, not all; method: immunoSEQ multiplex PCR. The sample yields 130,000 or so clones, 90% to 95% seen once. Trimming cost V 8 bases and J 3 bases, with 20 bases left between them. This CDR3 spans 15 amino acids. Germline CDR1 and CDR2: WSHSY and SAAADI. V and J are TRBV10-2 and TRBJ2-7; D might be TRBD1 (6 bases). The sequence was obtained from a man in his forties or fifties in good health. Source material: blood. CDR3 sequence: CASCSEETGLYEQYF. CDR3 nucleotide sequence: TGCGCCAGCTGCTCTGAAGAGACAGGCCTCTACGAGCAGTACTTC.